This TCR beta chain was sequenced in a study of response to subunit inactivated influenza vaccine (dated by TCRdb to 2016 to 2019). Concerning the study at large: Deep quantitative T cell receptor repertoire profiling was used in the study to track responses to a trivalent subunit inactivated influenza vaccine.

Libraries were built with RT-PCR. The run used an Illumina HiSeq 2500. TCRdb ran its own pipeline on the public reads, namely fastp trimming at Q25 and MiXCR clone calling, and kept in-frame beta chains. All rows with the same CDR3 protein become a single entry with the most common DNA and genes. For this sample the table gives about 500,000 distinct CDR3 sequences, of which 6.5% to 8% were detected only once. The ten biggest clones cover about an eighth of the sample. V trim: 3 bases; J trim: 2 bases; unmatched bases: 4. Based on the germline V gene, the CDR1 and CDR2 sequences are SNHLY and FYNNEI. The CDR3 contains 14 residues, cysteine and phenylalanine counted. Just CDR3 DNA is preserved here, 42 bases in frame from base 1. The paper as a whole reports these results and caveats: It was suggested by the authors that each seasonal influenza vaccination may recruit only a limited number of new T cells.

This clonotype was seen only a few times. Its antigen is unknown. Within one base of it there is no much larger clone, and no base qualities were kept. Recombination joined TRBV2 with TRBJ2-7; a stretch of 7 junction bases matches TRBD1. This TCR came from a man aged 50 to 69 who received an inactivated influenza vaccine. Donor details come from another sample of the same person, matched by shared clones. The specimen was PBMCs from blood, collected roughly 24 months after vaccination. The base sequence is TGTGCCAGCAGTGACAGGGGGTTTACCTACGAGCAGTACTTC. Its protein reads: CASSDRGFTYEQYF.